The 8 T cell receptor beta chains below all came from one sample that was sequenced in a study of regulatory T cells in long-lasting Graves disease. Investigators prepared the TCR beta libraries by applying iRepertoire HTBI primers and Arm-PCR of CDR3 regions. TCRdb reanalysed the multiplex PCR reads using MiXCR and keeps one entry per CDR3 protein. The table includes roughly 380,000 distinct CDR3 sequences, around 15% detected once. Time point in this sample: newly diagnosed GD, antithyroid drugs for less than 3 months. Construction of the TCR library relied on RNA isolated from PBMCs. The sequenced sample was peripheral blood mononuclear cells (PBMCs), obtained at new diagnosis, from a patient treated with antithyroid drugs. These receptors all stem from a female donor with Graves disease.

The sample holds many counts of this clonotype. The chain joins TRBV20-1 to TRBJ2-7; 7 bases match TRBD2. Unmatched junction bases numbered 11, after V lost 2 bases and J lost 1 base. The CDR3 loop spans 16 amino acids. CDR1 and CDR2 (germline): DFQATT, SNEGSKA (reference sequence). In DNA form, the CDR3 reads TGCAGTGCTAGAAGCGGGGTGGCTAGCGGATCCTACGAGCAGTACTTC. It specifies CSARSGVASGSYEQYF.

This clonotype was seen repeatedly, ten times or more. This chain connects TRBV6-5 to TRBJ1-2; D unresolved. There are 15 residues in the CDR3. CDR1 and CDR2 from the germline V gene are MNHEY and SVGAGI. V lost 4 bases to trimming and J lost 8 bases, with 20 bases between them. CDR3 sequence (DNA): TGTGCCAGCAGTTCAACGTTTCCCCCATTGGGAGGCTACACCTTC. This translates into CASSSTFPPLGGYTF.

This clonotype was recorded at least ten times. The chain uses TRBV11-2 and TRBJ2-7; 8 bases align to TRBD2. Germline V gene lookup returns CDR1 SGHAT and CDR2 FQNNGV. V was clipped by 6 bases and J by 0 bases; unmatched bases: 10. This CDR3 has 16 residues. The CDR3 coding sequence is TGTGCCAGCAGTTTTCGCAGCGGGAGTATCTCCTACGAGCAGTACTTC. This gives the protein CASSFRSGSISYEQYF.

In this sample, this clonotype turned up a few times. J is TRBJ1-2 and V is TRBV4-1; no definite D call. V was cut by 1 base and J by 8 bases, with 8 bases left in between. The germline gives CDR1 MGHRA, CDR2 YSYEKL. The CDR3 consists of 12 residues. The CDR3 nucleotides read TGCGCCAGCAGCCAAGGGGTGGCGGGCTACACCTTC. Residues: CASSQGVAGYTF.

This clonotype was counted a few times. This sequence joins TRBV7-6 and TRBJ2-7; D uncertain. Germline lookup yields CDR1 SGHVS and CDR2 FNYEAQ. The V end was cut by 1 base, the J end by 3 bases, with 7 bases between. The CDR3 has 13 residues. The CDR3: CASSLETLYEQYF. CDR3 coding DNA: TGTGCCAGCAGCTTAGAGACCCTCTACGAGCAGTACTTC.

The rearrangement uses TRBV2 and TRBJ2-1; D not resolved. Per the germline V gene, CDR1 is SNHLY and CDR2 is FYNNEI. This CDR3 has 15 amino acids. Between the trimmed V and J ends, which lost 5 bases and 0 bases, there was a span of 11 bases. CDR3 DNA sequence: TGTGCCAGCAGTTTATGGACGAGCTCCTACAATGAGCAGTTCTTC. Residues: CASSLWTSSYNEQFF.

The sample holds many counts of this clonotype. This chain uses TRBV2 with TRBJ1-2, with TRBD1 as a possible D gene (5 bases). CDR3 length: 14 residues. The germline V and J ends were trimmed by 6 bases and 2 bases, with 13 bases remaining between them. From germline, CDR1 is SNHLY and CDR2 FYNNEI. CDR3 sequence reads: CASRAGRLNYGYTF. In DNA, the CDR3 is TGTGCCAGCAGGGCGGGACGGTTGAACTATGGCTACACCTTC.

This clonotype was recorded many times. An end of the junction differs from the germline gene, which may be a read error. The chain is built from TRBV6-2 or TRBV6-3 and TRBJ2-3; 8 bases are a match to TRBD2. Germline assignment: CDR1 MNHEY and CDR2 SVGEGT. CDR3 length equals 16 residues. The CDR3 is CASRPTGLAGTDTQYF. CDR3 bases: TGTGCCAGCAGACCTACCGGGCTAGCGGGCACGGATACGCAGTATTTT.